This T cell receptor beta chain was profiled in a study of control samples from healthy donors and cancer patients. Assay: immunoSEQ multiplex PCR; the TCRdb copy retains only in-frame clones and omits some. The repertoire holds 150,000 to 200,000 clones, with 91% as singletons. The V segment lost 4 bases and the J segment 4 bases; nucleotides outside the gene matches: 4. The CDR3 consists of 14 residues. Germline CDR1 is LNHNV and CDR2 is YYDKDF (reference sequence). The source material was blood. This clonotype originated in a woman aged 40 to 50 in good health. This chain joins TRBV15 and TRBJ1-5, with 7 bases fitting TRBD1. DNA for the CDR3: TGTGCCACCAGCATAGGACAGGAAAATCAGCCCCAGCATTTT. It yields the protein CATSIGQENQPQHF.